The 19 T cell receptor beta chains given below trace back to one sample, sequenced in a study of OX40 agonist ivuxolimab in advanced cancers. Assay used: immunoSEQ multiplex PCR; TCRdb lists only in-frame clones, some missing. The repertoire holds about 62,000 clones, with 80% to 95% as singletons. The source was CD4+ or CD8+ T cells sorted from blood, collected in a trial of the OX40 agonist ivuxolimab. Source of these receptors: an adult with an advanced solid tumor such as melanoma, head and neck, liver or kidney cancer.

V is TRBV29-1 and J is TRBJ1-1; D possibly corresponds to TRBD1 (5 bases). Trimming pared 6 bases from V and 0 bases from J, leaving 8 bases between. This CDR3 spans 12 amino acids. Germline values: CDR1 SQVTM, CDR2 ANQGSEA. DNA of the CDR3: TGCAGCGTGGGGGGTCTGAACACTGAAGCTTTCTTT. Residues: CSVGGLNTEAFF.

This chain uses TRBV6-4 with TRBJ2-1; 14 nucleotides agree with TRBD2. The germline V gene has CDR1 MRHNA and CDR2 SNTAGT. This CDR3 is built from 17 residues. V shed 8 bases, J shed 4 bases, and the junction held 10 bases outside the gene matches. The CDR3 sequence is CASPLGTSGGRYNEQFF. CDR3 in DNA: TGTGCCAGCCCCTTAGGGACTAGCGGGGGCAGGTACAATGAGCAGTTCTTC.

V is TRBV19 and J is TRBJ2-7, with TRBD1 identical over 7 bases. V trimming: 2 bases; J trimming: 4 bases; junction bases outside the gene matches: 8. The CDR3 runs to 15 residues. Germline V gene lookup returns CDR1 LNHDA and CDR2 SQIVND (reference sequence). The CDR3 sequence is CASSISVRGPYEQYF. The CDR3 DNA sequence: TGTGCCAGTAGTATAAGTGTAAGGGGGCCGTACGAGCAGTACTTC.

The rearrangement links TRBV10-3 to TRBJ2-6, with D tentatively TRBD1 (5 bases). V was cut by 7 bases and J by 4 bases, with 14 bases left in between. The CDR3 contains 15 residues. Germline V gives CDR1 ENHRY, CDR2 SYGVKD. Written as DNA, the CDR3 is TGTGCCATCATGGAAGGGGAAACCGGGGCCAACGTCCTGACTTTC. Translated: CAIMEGETGANVLTF.

This chain connects TRBV5-4 to TRBJ2-3; weak D call: TRBD2 (7 bases). CDR1 is SGHNT and CDR2 is YYREEE in the germline V gene (reference sequence). The CDR3 sequence is 15 residues long. V lost 1 base to trimming and J lost 6 bases, with 15 bases between them. The CDR3 loop is CASSLRGGQTDTQYF. The CDR3, as DNA: TGTGCCAGCAGCTTGAGGGGGGGCCAGACCGATACGCAGTATTTT.

The chain uses TRBV6-5 and TRBJ2-7; the D gene is possibly TRBD1 (5 bases). Germline CDR1 is MNHEY and CDR2 is SVGAGI. V was trimmed by 8 bases and J by 4 bases, leaving 18 bases between them. This CDR3 has 14 amino acids. The CDR3 sequence is CASGYPSGIYEQYF. The CDR3 DNA sequence: TGTGCCAGCGGGTACCCCTCAGGGATATACGAGCAGTACTTC.

This clone was seen a single time. The chain combines TRBV4-2 with TRBJ2-7, with D perhaps matching TRBD1 or TRBD2 (5 bases each). V lost 3 bases, J lost 2 bases, and 8 bases lay in between. The CDR3 loop spans 13 amino acids. Germline V gives CDR1 LGHNA, CDR2 YNFKEQ. The CDR3 DNA reads TGTGCCAGCAGCCAGGGACGTACCTACGAGCAGTACTTC. Its translation is CASSQGRTYEQYF.

This chain links TRBV19 with TRBJ2-1; 11 nucleotides match TRBD2. CDR3 length: 15 amino acids. The trim removed 3 bases at V and 5 bases at J, leaving 3 bases unmatched. CDR1 is LNHDA and CDR2 is SQIVND in the germline V gene (reference sequence). The CDR3 here is CASSIGTSGHNEQFF. DNA of the CDR3: TGTGCCAGTAGTATCGGGACTAGCGGCCACAATGAGCAGTTCTTC.

This clone was observed once. CDR3 bases: TGTGCCAGCAGCGTAGAACAGGTGAACACCGGGGAGCTGTTTTTT. This translates into CASSVEQVNTGELFF. This chain uses TRBV9 with TRBJ2-2, with D possibly TRBD1 on 5 matching bases. The CDR3 extends over 15 amino acids. The germline V and J ends were trimmed by 0 bases and 1 base, with 7 bases remaining between them. Per the germline V gene, CDR1 is SGDLS and CDR2 is YYNGEE. The entire variable domain, with the rest obtained from reference TRBV9 and TRBJ2-2, is as follows: DSGVTQTPKHLITATGQRVTLRCSPRSGDLSVYWYQQSLDQGLQFLIQYYNGEERAKGNILERFSAQQFPDLHSELNLSSLELGDSALYFCASSVEQVNTGELFFGEGSRLTVL.

The chain recombines TRBV29-1 with TRBJ2-7; 11 bases line up with TRBD2. This CDR3 comprises 14 residues. Germline lookup yields CDR1 SQVTM and CDR2 ANQGSEA. J gave up 4 bases and V 0 bases, and 2 bases lay outside the gene matches. The CDR3 spells CSVEDTSGGYEQYF. DNA for the CDR3: TGCAGCGTTGAAGATACTAGCGGGGGTTACGAGCAGTACTTC.

This chain links TRBV4-1 with TRBJ1-1, with 10 positions matching TRBD1. V was pared by 4 bases and J by 5 bases, with 7 bases of the junction left unmatched. The CDR3 loop spans 15 amino acids. From germline, CDR1 is MGHRA and CDR2 YSYEKL. The CDR3 coding sequence is TGCGCCAGCAGCCCGGAGACAGGGGGCTGGACTGAAGCTTTCTTT. Translated: CASSPETGGWTEAFF.

The CDR3 sequence is CSVNPLGQYGYTF. CDR3 DNA sequence: TGCAGCGTCAACCCCTTAGGACAGTATGGCTACACCTTC. The chain is built from TRBV29-1 and TRBJ1-2; a weak D match, TRBD1 (6 bases). Trimming shortened V by 6 bases and J by 5 bases, and 16 bases separated the two germline ends. CDR3 size: 13 residues. The germline CDR1 and CDR2 sequences are SQVTM and ANQGSEA.

J is TRBJ2-7 and V is TRBV27; TRBD1 agrees at 9 bases. With 5 bases clipped from V and 4 bases from J, the junction kept 0 bases outside the gene matches. CDR1 and CDR2 (germline): MNHEY, SMNVEV (reference sequence). The CDR3 is 12 amino acids. The CDR3 protein is CASSGTGYEQYF. The CDR3 DNA is TGTGCCAGCAGTGGGACAGGGTACGAGCAGTACTTC.

The chain links TRBV29-1 to TRBJ1-2; D gene uncertain. The germline V and J ends were trimmed by 5 bases and 4 bases, with 11 bases remaining between them. In germline, CDR1 is SQVTM, CDR2 ANQGSEA. This CDR3 has 12 amino acids. The CDR3 region is CSVPQVAYGYTF. Written as DNA, the CDR3 is TGCAGCGTTCCCCAGGTAGCCTATGGCTACACCTTC.

The rearrangement joins TRBV5-6 to TRBJ2-3, with D maybe TRBD1 (6 bases). The CDR3 runs 12 residues. Trimming shortened V by 4 bases and J by 5 bases, and 8 bases separated the two germline ends. The germline CDR1 and CDR2 sequences are SGHDT and YYEEEE. CDR3: CASSLGGDTQYF. Here the CDR3 DNA reads TGTGCCAGCAGCCTAGGGGGAGATACGCAGTATTTT.

CDR3 region: CASSEARGSPLYEQYF. DNA of the CDR3: TGTGCCAGCAGTGAAGCGAGGGGGAGTCCTCTTTACGAGCAGTACTTC. The chain is built from TRBV2 and TRBJ2-7; D may be TRBD1 (6 bases). CDR3 length: 16 amino acids. Germline assignment: CDR1 SNHLY and CDR2 FYNNEI. V lost 0 bases and J lost 4, with 16 bases in between.

This clone is termed medium-sized. V usage is TRBV19 and J usage is TRBJ2-1; D remains unclear. Germline V gene lookup returns CDR1 LNHDA and CDR2 SQIVND (reference sequence). Between the trimmed V and J ends, which lost 1 base and 8 bases, there was a span of 9 bases. This CDR3 comprises 13 residues. CDR3 residues: CASSIADGDEQFF. CDR3 in DNA: TGTGCCAGTAGTATAGCGGATGGGGATGAGCAGTTCTTC.

The sample holds one count of this clone. The chain joins TRBV13 to TRBJ2-1; tentative D call: TRBD2 (7 bases). V was pared by 0 bases and J by 7 bases, with 25 bases between. This CDR3 region has 19 residues. Germline CDR1 is PRHDT and CDR2 is FYEKMQ (reference sequence). DNA of the CDR3: TGTGCCAGCAGCTTAGGCCTTGGACAGACCCGGGACTACCCTAATGAGCAGTTCTTC. It specifies CASSLGLGQTRDYPNEQFF.

CDR3: CASGWGIHEQYF. As DNA, the CDR3 is TGTGCCAGCGGATGGGGGATACACGAGCAGTACTTC. The chain carries TRBV6-5 and TRBJ2-7; either TRBD1 or TRBD2 may fit D (5 bases each). V was shortened by 8 bases and J by 5 bases, with 13 bases between the two germline ends. The CDR3 has 12 residues. CDR1 is MNHEY, CDR2 SVGAGI, per germline.